One and the same sample provided the 4 T cell receptor beta chains below, sequenced in a study of shared clonotypes between healthy human individuals. Repertoires were generated with immunoSEQ multiplex PCR, while TCRdb's copy carries only in-frame clones and drops some. The sample records around 300,000 clones, roughly 91% being singletons. Sample: memory CD8+ T cells sorted from blood. Subset reported: CD45RO+ cells pooled with CCR7-negative TemRA cells. The receptors originated from a man younger than 35 in good health.

This chain connects TRBV7-9 to TRBJ2-3, with D unresolved. Germline CDR1 reads SEHNR; CDR2 reads FQNEAQ (reference sequence). The ends were cut back, 1 base at V and 1 base at J, with 9 bases in the middle. The CDR3 runs to 15 residues. The CDR3: CASSLGPWGTDTQYF. The CDR3 DNA reads as TGTGCCAGCAGCTTAGGGCCCTGGGGCACAGATACGCAGTATTTT.

J is TRBJ1-1 and V is TRBV6-5, with 8 bases fitting TRBD1. Trimming took 2 bases from V and 5 from J; bases not matched to a gene: 7. The CDR3 loop spans 15 amino acids. The V gene's germline CDR1 is MNHEY and CDR2 SVGAGI. The CDR3 region has the DNA TGTGCCAGCAGTTACGGAGTGCAGGGGGCAACTGAAGCTTTCTTT. Translation: CASSYGVQGATEAFF.

The chain carries TRBV5-1 and TRBJ2-7, with 11 bases identical to TRBD2. This CDR3 has 18 residues. Germline CDR1 and CDR2: SGHRS and YFSETQ. With 4 bases clipped from V and 0 bases from J, the junction kept 12 bases outside the gene matches. CDR3 DNA: TGCGCCAGCAGCACGGCCCCTCTAGCGGGGGGACTCTCCTACGAGCAGTACTTC. Protein product: CASSTAPLAGGLSYEQYF.

This sequence joins TRBV2 and TRBJ2-1, with a possible D match to TRBD2 (5 bases). V was trimmed by 1 base and J by 1 base, leaving 8 bases between them. CDR1 SNHLY and CDR2 FYNNEI come from the germline V gene. The CDR3 consists of 15 residues. In DNA form, the CDR3 reads TGTGCCAGCAGTGAAGGGACTTTTTCCTACAATGAGCAGTTCTTC. This encodes CASSEGTFSYNEQFF.